The clone carrying this TCR beta chain was detected once. Its antigen is undetermined. This CDR3 is built from 13 residues. V was shortened by 6 bases and J by 1 base, with 9 bases between the two germline ends. Germline CDR1 is SGHAT and CDR2 is FQNNGV. This entry belongs to a study of OX40 agonist ivuxolimab in advanced cancers. Across the study: Dose-escalation cases comprised hepatocellular carcinoma, melanoma, renal cell or head and neck cancer. Study observations and caveats: The 0.1-3.0 mg/kg partial responders had among the lowest clonal expansion. Certain nonresponders additionally had low normalized T-cell clonal expansion.

Generated by immunoSEQ multiplex PCR, the TCRdb table keeps only in-frame clones and is missing some. The table includes tens of thousands of clones, about 84% detected once. The origin of this receptor is an adult with an advanced solid tumor such as melanoma, head and neck, liver or kidney cancer. This chain uses TRBV11-2 with TRBJ2-5; D is unresolved. Sequenced material: CD4+ or CD8+ T cells sorted from blood, taken in a trial of the OX40 agonist ivuxolimab. CDR3 sequence reads: CASSAVAQETQYF. CDR3 DNA: TGTGCCAGCAGTGCCGTTGCCCAAGAGACCCAGTACTTC. The full variable domain, in which reference TRBV11-2 and TRBJ2-5 provide the parts outside the CDR3, is EAGVAQSPRYKIIEKRQSVAFWCNPISGHATLYWYQQILGQGPKLLIQFQNNGVVDDSQLPKDRFSAERLKGVDSTLKIQPAKLEDSAVYLCASSAVAQETQYFGPGTRLLVL.